A single T cell receptor (beta chain) is shown here with its context. This sample was included in a study of blood T cell repertoires in COVID-19. The V and J ends lost 10 bases and 3 bases, in that order; junction bases with no gene match: 11. The germline V gene encodes CDR1 MNHEY and CDR2 SVGAGI. The CDR3 loop spans 14 amino acids. Original handling: Cell counts per sample came from amplifying reference gene primers. Data came from immunoSEQ multiplex PCR; TCRdb stores just in-frame clones and leaves some out. V and J calls and clone size are those listed in that table; D and trimming were worked out from the DNA. This table holds approximately 27,000 clones, 80% to 90% found once.

This sequence joins TRBV6-5 and TRBJ1-1; the match to TRBD1 covers 7 bases. This TCR derives from a man aged 55 to 70 with acute or convalescent COVID-19. Sequencing input: peripheral blood. The CDR3 region has the DNA TGTGCCACCAGAGAGGACAGGTTGGACACTGAAGCTTTCTTT. It codes for CATREDRLDTEAFF.